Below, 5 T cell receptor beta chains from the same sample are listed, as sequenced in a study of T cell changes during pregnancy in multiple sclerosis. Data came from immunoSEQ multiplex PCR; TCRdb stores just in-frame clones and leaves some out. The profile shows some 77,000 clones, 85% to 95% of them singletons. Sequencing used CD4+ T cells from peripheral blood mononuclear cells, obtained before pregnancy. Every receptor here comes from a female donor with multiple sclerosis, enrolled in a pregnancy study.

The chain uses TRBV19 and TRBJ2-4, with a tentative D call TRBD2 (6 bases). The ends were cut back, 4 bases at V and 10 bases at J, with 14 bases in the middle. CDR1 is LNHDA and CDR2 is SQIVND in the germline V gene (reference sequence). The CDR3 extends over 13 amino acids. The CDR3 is CASSSGATEIQYF. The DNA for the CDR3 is TGTGCCAGTAGTAGCGGGGCCACTGAAATTCAGTACTTC.

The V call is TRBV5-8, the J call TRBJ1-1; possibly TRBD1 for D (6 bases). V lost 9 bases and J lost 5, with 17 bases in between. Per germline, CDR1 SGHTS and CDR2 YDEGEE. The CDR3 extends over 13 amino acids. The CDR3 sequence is CANPRAGDTEAFF. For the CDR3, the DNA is TGTGCCAACCCGAGGGCAGGGGATACTGAAGCTTTCTTT.

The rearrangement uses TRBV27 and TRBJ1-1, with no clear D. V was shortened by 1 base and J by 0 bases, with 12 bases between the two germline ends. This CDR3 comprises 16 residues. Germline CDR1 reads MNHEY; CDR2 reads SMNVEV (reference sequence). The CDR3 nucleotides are TGTGCCAGCAGTTTATGGGCAGGACTCATGAACACTGAAGCTTTCTTT. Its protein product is CASSLWAGLMNTEAFF.

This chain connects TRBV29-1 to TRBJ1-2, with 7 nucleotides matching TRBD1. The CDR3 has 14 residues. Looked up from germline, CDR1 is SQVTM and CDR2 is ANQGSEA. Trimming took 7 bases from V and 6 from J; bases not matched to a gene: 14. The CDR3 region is CSGRLGTDEHGYTF. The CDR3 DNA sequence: TGCAGCGGCCGACTCGGGACAGACGAGCATGGCTACACCTTC.

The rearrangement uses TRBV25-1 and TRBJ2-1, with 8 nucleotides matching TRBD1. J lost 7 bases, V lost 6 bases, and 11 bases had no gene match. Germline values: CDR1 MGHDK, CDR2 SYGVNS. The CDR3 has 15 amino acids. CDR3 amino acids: CASRLTGHRGNEQFF. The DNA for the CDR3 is TGTGCCAGCAGACTGACAGGGCACAGGGGGAATGAGCAGTTCTTC.